The T cell receptor beta chain under discussion was sequenced for a study of control samples from healthy donors and cancer patients. TCRdb's table, derived via immunoSEQ multiplex PCR, lists solely in-frame clones and lacks some. The profile shows about 130,000 clones, 85% to 95% of them singletons. The CDR3 runs 14 residues. Germline V gene data show CDR1 as KGHSH and CDR2 as LQKENI. V dropped 6 bases and J dropped 4 bases, with 15 bases sitting between them. The chain employs TRBV18 and TRBJ2-5; D not certain. The TCR comes from an elderly man with head and neck cancer. The sample taken for sequencing was PBMCs. DNA of the CDR3: TGTGCCAGCTCCCCCGGGCCTTCGGTAGAGACCCAGTACTTC. This encodes CASSPGPSVETQYF.